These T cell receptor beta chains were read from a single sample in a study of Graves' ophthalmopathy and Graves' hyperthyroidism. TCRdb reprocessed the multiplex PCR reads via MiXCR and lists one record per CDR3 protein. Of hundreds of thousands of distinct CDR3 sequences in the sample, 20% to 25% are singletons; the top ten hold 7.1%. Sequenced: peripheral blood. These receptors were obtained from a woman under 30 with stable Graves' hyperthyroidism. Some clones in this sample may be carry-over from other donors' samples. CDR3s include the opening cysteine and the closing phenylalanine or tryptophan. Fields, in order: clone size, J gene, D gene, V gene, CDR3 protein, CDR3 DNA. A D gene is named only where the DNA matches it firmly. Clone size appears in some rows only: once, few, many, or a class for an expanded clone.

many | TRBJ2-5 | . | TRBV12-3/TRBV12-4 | CASSSRSVRETQYF | TGTGCCAGCAGTTCCCGATCGGTGCGGGAGACCCAGTACTTC
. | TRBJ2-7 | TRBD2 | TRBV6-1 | CASTRREGAYEQYF | TGTGCCAGCACCCGACGGGAGGGCGCCTACGAGCAGTACTTC
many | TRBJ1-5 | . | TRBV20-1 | CSAPRLGQPQHF | TGCAGTGCTCCCAGGCTCGGTCAGCCCCAGCATTTT
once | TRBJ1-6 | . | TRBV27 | CASSFPGEPLHF | TGTGCCAGCAGTTTCCCCGGGGAACCCCTCCACTTT
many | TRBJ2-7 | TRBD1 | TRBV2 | CASTGDRGVSSEQYF | TGTGCCAGCACTGGGGACAGGGGCGTTTCGTCTGAGCAGTACTTC
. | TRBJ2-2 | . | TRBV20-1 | CSARVTEGGGKGSAGELFF | TGCAGTGCTAGAGTAACAGAGGGGGGAGGGAAGGGGAGCGCCGGGGAGCTGTTTTTT
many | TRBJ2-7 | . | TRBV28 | CASSLSGGTYEQYF | TGTGCCAGCAGTTTATCTGGAGGTACCTACGAGCAGTACTTC
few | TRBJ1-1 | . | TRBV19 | CASSMAVRDTEAFF | TGTGCCAGTAGTATGGCAGTCCGAGACACTGAAGCTTTCTTT
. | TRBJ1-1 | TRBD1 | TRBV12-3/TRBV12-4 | CASSMTGGSEAFF | TGTGCCAGCAGCATGACAGGGGGGAGTGAAGCTTTCTTT
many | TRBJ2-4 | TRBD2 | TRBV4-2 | CASSPTGLAGGINLLLAKNIQYF | TGTGCCAGCAGCCCAACTGGACTAGCGGGAGGGATAAACTTATTGTTAGCCAAAAACATTCAGTACTTC
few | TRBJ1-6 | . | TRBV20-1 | CSAREGTYNSPLHF | TGCAGTGCTAGAGAGGGTACCTATAATTCACCCCTCCACTTT
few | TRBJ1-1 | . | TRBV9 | CASSVEDDGTEAFF | TGTGCCAGCAGCGTAGAGGACGACGGCACTGAAGCTTTCTTT
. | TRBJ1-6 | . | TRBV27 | CASTQGPFNSPLHF | TGTGCCAGCACCCAGGGGCCCTTCAATTCACCCCTCCACTTT
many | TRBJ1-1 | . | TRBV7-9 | CASSITNTEAFF | TGTGCCAGCAGCATCACTAACACTGAAGCTTTCTTT
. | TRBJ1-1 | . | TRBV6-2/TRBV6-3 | CASSYDQGMVAFF | TGTGCCAGCAGTTACGACCAGGGGATGGTAGCTTTCTTT
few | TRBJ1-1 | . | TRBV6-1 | CASKVSMNTEAFF | TGTGCCAGCAAGGTGTCGATGAACACTGAAGCTTTCTTT
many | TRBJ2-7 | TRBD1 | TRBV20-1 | CSAYLLQGAYEQYF | TGCAGTGCTTATCTTCTACAGGGGGCGTACGAGCAGTACTTC
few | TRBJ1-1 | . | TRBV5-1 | CASSLNTGLTEAFF | TGCGCCAGCAGCTTAAACACAGGGCTCACTGAAGCTTTCTTT